In its sample, the clone carrying this T cell receptor beta chain ranks as medium-sized. V lost 4 bases and J 5 bases, leaving 4 bases between the germline ends. CDR1 is SGHRS and CDR2 is YFSETQ in the germline V gene. The CDR3 covers 11 residues. These data are taken from a study of T cells in tumors after PD-1 blockade. As for the study in general: A subset received ongoing vismodegib 150 mg daily alongside anti-PD-1 therapy.

Here immunoSEQ multiplex PCR was the method, and the copy in TCRdb shows in-frame clones only, minus some. Found here are 45,000 to 60,000 clones, more than 65% of them singletons; the top ten hold 7.5% to 9.5%. The TCR originated in a human donor with advanced basal cell or squamous cell carcinoma (not recorded which). The sequencing here drew on PBMCs, taken before anti-PD-1 therapy. The chain couples TRBV5-1 to TRBJ2-1; D gene uncertain. The DNA of the CDR3 is TGCGCCAGCAGCACAGACAATGAGCAGTTCTTC. Protein sequence: CASSTDNEQFF.